The next 20 T cell receptor beta chains were all read from a single sample in a study of T cell changes during pregnancy in multiple sclerosis. Here immunoSEQ multiplex PCR was the method, and the copy in TCRdb shows in-frame clones only, minus some. The sample contains around 62,000 clones, 90% of which appear only once. The specimen comprised peripheral blood, sampled in the second trimester of pregnancy. These receptors originate from a female donor in good health, enrolled as a control in a pregnancy study.

The V gene is TRBV9, the J gene TRBJ2-3; 8 positions agree with TRBD2. This CDR3 comprises 13 residues. V was pared by 3 bases and J by 6 bases, with 3 bases of the junction left unmatched. CDR1 is SGDLS and CDR2 is YYNGEE in the germline V gene. The chain's CDR3 is CASSAGGEDTQYF. The CDR3 DNA follows: TGTGCCAGCAGCGCCGGGGGGGAGGATACGCAGTATTTT. Full variable domain (rest looked up from reference TRBV9 and TRBJ2-3): DSGVTQTPKHLITATGQRVTLRCSPRSGDLSVYWYQQSLDQGLQFLIQYYNGEERAKGNILERFSAQQFPDLHSELNLSSLELGDSALYFCASSAGGEDTQYFGPGTRLTVL.

V is TRBV15 and J is TRBJ2-4, with TRBD1 identical over 9 bases. Germline loops: CDR1 LNHNV, CDR2 YYDKDF (reference sequence). The CDR3 is 14 amino acids. Trimming at V came to 3 bases and at J to 7 bases, leaving 4 bases not matched to a gene. CDR3 region: CATSRTGGGNIQYF. The CDR3, as DNA: TGTGCCACCAGCAGGACAGGGGGGGGGAACATTCAGTACTTC.

The chain couples TRBV5-3 to TRBJ2-1, with 8 nucleotides matching TRBD2. TRBV5-3 is an ORF for which the function is uncertain. The CDR3 extends over 17 amino acids. Germline trimming cut 0 bases from V and 9 bases from J; bases unmatched to any gene: 14. CDR3 sequence reads: CARSLGSVISGISEQFF. As DNA, the CDR3 is TGTGCCAGAAGCTTGGGGAGTGTTATTAGCGGGATTTCTGAGCAGTTCTTC.

The rearrangement links TRBV27 to TRBJ1-1, with D perhaps TRBD1 (5 bases). This CDR3 region has 14 residues. From germline, CDR1 is MNHEY and CDR2 SMNVEV (reference sequence). Trimming cost V 6 bases and J 4 bases, with 15 bases left between them. The CDR3 loop is CASSRISRGTEAFF. The CDR3 bases are TGTGCCAGCAGCCGCATCTCTAGGGGCACTGAAGCTTTCTTT.

Only a few counts were recorded for this clone. The chain has TRBV19 and TRBJ1-1; 8 bases are a match to TRBD1. This CDR3 has 12 residues. The germline CDR1 and CDR2 sequences are LNHDA and SQIVND (reference sequence). Trimming cost V 2 bases and J 8 bases; bases outside gene matches: 1. The CDR3, as DNA: TGTGCCAGTAGTATAAGGACAGGGGAAGCTTTCTTT. Amino acid sequence: CASSIRTGEAFF.

The chain combines TRBV5-6 with TRBJ1-2; tentatively, D is TRBD1 (6 bases). V dropped 2 bases and J dropped 5 bases, with 13 bases sitting between them. This CDR3 is built from 14 residues. The germline V gene encodes CDR1 SGHDT and CDR2 YYEEEE. CDR3 protein: CASSFSGTLYGYTF. The DNA of the CDR3 is TGTGCCAGCAGCTTCTCCGGGACACTTTATGGCTACACCTTC.

The J gene is TRBJ1-2, the V gene TRBV29-1; 10 bases line up with TRBD1. The junction had 7 bases not matched to a gene; V was cut back by 6 bases and J by 6 bases. The germline V gene encodes CDR1 SQVTM and CDR2 ANQGSEA. This CDR3 has 13 residues. The CDR3 DNA reads TGCAGCGTGAGGGGGACAGGGGATCATGGCTACACCTTC. Translated: CSVRGTGDHGYTF.

This clone came up a few times. The chain links TRBV6-4 to TRBJ2-7; 9 nucleotides align to TRBD2. CDR1 MRHNA and CDR2 SNTAGT come from the germline V gene. Unmatched junction bases numbered 7, after V lost 4 bases and J lost 0 bases. This CDR3 contains 16 residues. The DNA for the CDR3 is TGTGCCAGCAGTGCCGTTAGCGGGGGCGCCTCCTACGAGCAGTACTTC. It yields the protein CASSAVSGGASYEQYF.

The J gene is TRBJ2-5, the V gene TRBV29-1; weak D call: TRBD1 (6 bases). Gene TRBJ2-7 matches the end of the DNA better, so the J call may be wrong. The germline CDR1 and CDR2 sequences are SQVTM and ANQGSEA. This CDR3 comprises 12 residues. In DNA form, the CDR3 reads TGCAGCGTTCTTCCCGGGACACACGAGCAGTACTTC. Translating it yields CSVLPGTHEQYF.

The gene calls are TRBV28 and TRBJ1-2; TRBD1 is a possible D gene (5 bases). CDR3 length: 12 amino acids. Germline V CDR1 and CDR2: MDHEN, SYDVKM. The germline V and J ends were trimmed by 2 bases and 5 bases, with 6 bases remaining between them. CDR3 protein: CASSLKGYGYTF. In DNA form, the CDR3 reads TGTGCCAGCAGTTTAAAGGGGTATGGCTACACCTTC.

This clone has a handful of counts. The V gene is TRBV5-6, the J gene TRBJ1-1; 7 bases line up with TRBD1. V gave up 3 bases and J gave up 1 base; unmatched junction bases: 9. Germline lookup yields CDR1 SGHDT and CDR2 YYEEEE. There are 16 residues in the CDR3. The CDR3 nucleotides are TGTGCCAGCAGCTCGACTCGGACAGGATCGAACACTGAAGCTTTCTTT. Amino acid sequence: CASSSTRTGSNTEAFF. The full variable domain, with the rest looked up from reference TRBV5-6 and TRBJ1-1, is DAGVTQSPTHLIKTRGQQVTLRCSPKSGHDTVSWYQQALGQGPQFIFQYYEEEERQRGNFPDRFSGHQFPNYSSELNVNALLLGDSALYLCASSSTRTGSNTEAFFGQGTRLTVV.

This chain uses TRBV6-1 with TRBJ2-2; 12 nucleotides align to TRBD2. V dropped 0 bases and J dropped 15; count of bases not matched to a gene: 2. Germline lookup yields CDR1 MNHNS and CDR2 SASEGT. There are 13 residues in the CDR3. The CDR3 reads CASSEAPSGRVFF. CDR3 bases: TGTGCCAGCAGTGAAGCGCCTAGCGGGAGGGTGTTTTTT.

This chain uses TRBV9 with TRBJ1-1; the D gene is possibly TRBD1 (6 bases). Germline CDR1 is SGDLS and CDR2 is YYNGEE. The CDR3 runs to 15 residues. V was shortened by 0 bases and J by 5 bases, with 14 bases between the two germline ends. CDR3 DNA: TGTGCCAGCAGCGTAGTTTACAGGGTTGAGACTGAAGCTTTCTTT. This sequence encodes CASSVVYRVETEAFF. Variable domain in full (rest from reference TRBV9 and TRBJ1-1): DSGVTQTPKHLITATGQRVTLRCSPRSGDLSVYWYQQSLDQGLQFLIQYYNGEERAKGNILERFSAQQFPDLHSELNLSSLELGDSALYFCASSVVYRVETEAFFGQGTRLTVV.

V gene TRBV28 combines with J gene TRBJ1-1; D might be TRBD1 (5 bases). Looked up from germline, CDR1 is MDHEN and CDR2 is SYDVKM. Trimming took off 5 bases at V and 6 bases at J, with 10 bases between the two ends. The CDR3 sequence is 12 residues long. This chain's CDR3 is CASSPWGAEAFF. In nucleotides, the CDR3 is TGTGCCAGCAGTCCCTGGGGGGCTGAAGCTTTCTTT. Supplemented by reference TRBV28 and TRBJ1-1, the full variable domain reads DVKVTQSSRYLVKRTGEKVFLECVQDMDHENMFWYRQDPGLGLRLIYFSYDVKMKEKGDIPEGYSVSREKKERFSLILESASTNQTSMYLCASSPWGAEAFFGQGTRLTVV.

The chain is built from TRBV11-2 and TRBJ2-6; D gene uncertain. This CDR3 contains 15 residues. The V and J ends lost 1 base and 1 base respectively, with 5 bases between them. Germline assignment: CDR1 SGHAT and CDR2 FQNNGV. The CDR3 DNA reads as TGTGCCAGCAGCTTAGTTACTTCTGGGGCCAACGTCCTGACTTTC. Translating it yields CASSLVTSGANVLTF.

In this sample, this clone turned up once. This chain joins TRBV6-6 and TRBJ2-7, with D possibly TRBD1 on 5 matching bases. Trimming left V 6 bases short and J 6 bases short, with 15 bases between. Germline V CDR1 and CDR2: MNHNY, SVGAGI (reference sequence). The CDR3 sequence is 13 residues long. The CDR3 spells CASREQVSLEQYF. The CDR3 DNA sequence: TGTGCCAGCAGAGAACAGGTTTCCCTCGAGCAGTACTTC.

The chain carries TRBV20-1 and TRBJ2-1, with D possibly being TRBD2 (6 bases). Germline V gene sequence: CDR1 DFQATT, CDR2 SNEGSKA (reference sequence). The CDR3 contains 9 residues. The CDR3, as DNA: TGCAGCCGGGGAGGTGAGCAGTTCTTC. Translation: CSRGGEQFF.

This clone was observed a few times. V gene TRBV5-6 combines with J gene TRBJ1-4; D ambiguous. V lost 2 bases to trimming and J lost 11 bases, with 7 bases between them. CDR3 length: 11 residues. The germline gives CDR1 SGHDT, CDR2 YYEEEE. CDR3 residues: CASSFGAKLFF. The CDR3 coding sequence is TGTGCCAGCAGCTTCGGAGCTAAACTGTTTTTT. Drawing the rest from reference TRBV5-6 and TRBJ1-4, the complete variable domain is DAGVTQSPTHLIKTRGQQVTLRCSPKSGHDTVSWYQQALGQGPQFIFQYYEEEERQRGNFPDRFSGHQFPNYSSELNVNALLLGDSALYLCASSFGAKLFFGSGTQLSVL.

Here the CDR3 reads CASSLVQGANTEAFF. CDR3 nucleotide sequence: TGTGCCAGCAGCCTGGTACAGGGGGCGAACACTGAAGCTTTCTTT. V is TRBV9 and J is TRBJ1-1, with 9 bases matching TRBD1. The CDR3 is 15 residues long. Germline-derived CDR1 and CDR2 are SGDLS and YYNGEE. With 4 bases clipped from V and 1 base from J, the junction kept 5 bases outside the gene matches.

The chain combines TRBV4-1 with TRBJ2-3, with TRBD2 matching over 11 bases. J gave up 4 bases and V 2 bases, and 20 bases lay outside the gene matches. CDR1 is MGHRA, CDR2 YSYEKL, per germline. The CDR3 contains 21 residues. CDR3 DNA: TGCGCCAGCAGCCAATCGACCACCTTCCCCCGACTAGCGGGACTTTCAGATACGCAGTATTTT. Protein product: CASSQSTTFPRLAGLSDTQYF.